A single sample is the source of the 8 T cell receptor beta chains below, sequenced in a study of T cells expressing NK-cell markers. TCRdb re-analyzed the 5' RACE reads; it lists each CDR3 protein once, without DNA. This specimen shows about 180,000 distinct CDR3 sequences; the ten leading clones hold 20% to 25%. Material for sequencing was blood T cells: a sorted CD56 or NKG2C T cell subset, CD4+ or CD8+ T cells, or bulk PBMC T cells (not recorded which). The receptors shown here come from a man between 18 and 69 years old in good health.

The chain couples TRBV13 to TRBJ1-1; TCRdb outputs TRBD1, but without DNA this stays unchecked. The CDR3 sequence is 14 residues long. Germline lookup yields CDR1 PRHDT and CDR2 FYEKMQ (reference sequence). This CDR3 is CASSLYRGGTEAFF. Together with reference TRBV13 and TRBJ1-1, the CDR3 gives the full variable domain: AAGVIQSPRHLIKEKRETATLKCYPIPRHDTVYWYQQGPGQDPQFLISFYEKMQSDKGSIPDRFSAQQFSDYHSELNMSSLELGDSALYFCASSLYRGGTEAFFGQGTRLTVV.

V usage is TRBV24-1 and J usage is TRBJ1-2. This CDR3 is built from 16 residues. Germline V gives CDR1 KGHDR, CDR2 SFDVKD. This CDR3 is CATSDLPWGTNYGYTF.

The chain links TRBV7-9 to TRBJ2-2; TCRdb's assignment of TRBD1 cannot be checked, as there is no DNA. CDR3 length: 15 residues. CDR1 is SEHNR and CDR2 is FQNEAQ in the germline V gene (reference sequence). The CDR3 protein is CASSPPGGRAGELFF.

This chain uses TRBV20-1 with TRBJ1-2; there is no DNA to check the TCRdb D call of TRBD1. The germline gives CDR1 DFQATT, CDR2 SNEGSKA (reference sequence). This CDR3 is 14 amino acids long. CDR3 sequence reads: CSAKHDTGYYGYTF.

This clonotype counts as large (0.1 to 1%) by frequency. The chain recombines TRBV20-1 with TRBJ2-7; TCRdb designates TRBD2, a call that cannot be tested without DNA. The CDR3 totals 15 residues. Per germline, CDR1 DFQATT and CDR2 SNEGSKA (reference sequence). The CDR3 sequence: CSASDPGGKAYEQYF.

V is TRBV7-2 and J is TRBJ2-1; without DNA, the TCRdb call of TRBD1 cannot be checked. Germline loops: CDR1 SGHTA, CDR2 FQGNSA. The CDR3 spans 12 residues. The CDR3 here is CASSDGGAEQFF.

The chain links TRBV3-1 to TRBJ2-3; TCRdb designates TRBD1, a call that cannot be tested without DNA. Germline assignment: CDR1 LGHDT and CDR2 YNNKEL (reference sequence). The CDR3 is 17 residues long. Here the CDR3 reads CASSPPRGILDTDTQYF.

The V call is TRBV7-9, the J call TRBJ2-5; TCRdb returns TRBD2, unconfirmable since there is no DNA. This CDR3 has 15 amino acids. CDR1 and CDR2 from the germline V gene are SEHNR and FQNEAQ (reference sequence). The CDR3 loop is CASSPSGTRQETQYF.